Listed below are T cell receptor beta chains from one sample, sequenced in a study of radiation and T cells in renal cell carcinoma. TCRdb's copy holds only in-frame clones and misses some; the assay was immunoSEQ multiplex PCR. Among 20,000 or so clones listed, around 55% were seen once. The starting material was tumor tissue, obtained from a patient whose treatment included radiotherapy and nephrectomy. The receptors were gathered from a man aged 45 to 65 with renal cell carcinoma. The CDR3 runs from the conserved cysteine through the conserved F or W. The order of the fields is V gene, J gene, D gene, clone size, CDR3 protein, CDR3 DNA. D genes are given only for firm matches. Not every row has a clone size; where given, it reads once, few, many or a size class.

>TRBV2|TRBJ2-5|-|once
CASSAHTQETQYF
TGTGCCAGCAGTGCACACACCCAAGAGACCCAGTACTTC
>TRBV27|TRBJ1-5|-|-
CASSSTYYSNQPQHF
TGTGCCAGCAGTTCCACTTATTATAGCAATCAGCCCCAGCATTTT
>TRBV29-1|TRBJ2-5|TRBD2|-
CSVVGTSGQETQYF
TGCAGCGTTGTTGGGACTAGCGGGCAAGAGACCCAGTACTTC
>TRBV29-1|TRBJ2-1|TRBD2|-
CSVSGTSRYNEQFF
TGCAGCGTTAGCGGGACTAGTCGATACAATGAGCAGTTCTTC
>TRBV15|TRBJ1-2|-|few
CATSPHTAENYGYTF
TGTGCCACCAGCCCCCACACGGCAGAGAACTATGGCTACACCTTC
>TRBV5-5|TRBJ1-2|-|-
CASSFGDPVRNYGYTF
TGTGCCAGCAGCTTTGGGGATCCGGTTCGTAACTATGGCTACACCTTC
>TRBV6-6|TRBJ1-1|-|-
CASRGTEAFF
TGTGCCAGCAGGGGGACTGAAGCTTTCTTT
>TRBV6-6|TRBJ2-5|TRBD1|-
CASSHGQGRETQYF
TGTGCCAGCAGCCATGGACAGGGCAGAGAGACCCAGTACTTC
>TRBV5-6|TRBJ1-2|-|few
CASSLPDSVYGYTF
TGTGCCAGCAGCTTACCAGACAGCGTCTATGGCTACACCTTC
>TRBV19|TRBJ2-7|TRBD1|-
CASSIGTGRTEQYF
TGTGCCAGTAGTATTGGGACAGGAAGGACCGAGCAGTACTTC
>TRBV27|TRBJ2-1|TRBD2|few
CASSLSGVGAGVSYNEQFF
TGTGCCAGCAGTTTATCCGGCGTCGGGGCGGGAGTCAGCTACAATGAGCAGTTCTTC
>TRBV5-1|TRBJ2-7|-|-
CASSWGLGTYEQYF
TGCGCCAGCAGCTGGGGACTGGGTACCTACGAGCAGTACTTC
>TRBV6-1|TRBJ1-2|-|-
CASSEFGTVMGYGYTF
TGTGCCAGCAGCGAATTCGGGACGGTTATGGGCTATGGCTACACCTTC
>TRBV6-5|TRBJ1-6|-|-
CASNYGVPDNSPLHF
TGTGCCAGCAATTACGGCGTACCGGATAATTCACCCCTCCACTTT
>TRBV4-1|TRBJ1-1|-|-
CASSQGANMNTEAFF
TGCGCCAGCAGCCAAGGAGCGAACATGAACACTGAAGCTTTCTTT
>TRBV2|TRBJ2-7|TRBD2|few
CASSWGGGTSGLTYEQYF
TGTGCCAGCAGCTGGGGTGGTGGGACTAGCGGACTCACCTACGAGCAGTACTTC
>TRBV14|TRBJ1-5|TRBD1|-
CASSRTGDGNQPQHF
TGTGCCAGCAGCCGAACAGGGGATGGGAATCAGCCCCAGCATTTT
>TRBV9|TRBJ2-5|-|-
CASTAVDQETQYF
TGTGCCAGCACCGCAGTAGACCAAGAGACCCAGTACTTC
>TRBV19|TRBJ2-2|-|-
CASSIGSAGTGELFF
TGTGCCAGTAGTATTGGATCGGCCGGCACCGGGGAGCTGTTTTTT
>TRBV7-2|TRBJ2-7|-|-
CASSITGSSYEQYF
TGTGCCAGCAGCATCACCGGAAGCTCCTACGAGCAGTACTTC
>TRBV29-1|TRBJ1-5|TRBD1|few
CSVLGQVNQPQHF
TGCAGCGTTCTGGGACAGGTTAATCAGCCCCAGCATTTT
>TRBV29-1|TRBJ2-2|TRBD1|-
CSVEGTGGNTGELFF
TGCAGCGTCGAGGGGACAGGGGGAAACACCGGGGAGCTGTTTTTT
>TRBV5-6|TRBJ2-5|-|-
CASSPFGQLPGEETQYF
TGTGCCAGCAGCCCCTTCGGACAGTTGCCCGGGGAGGAGACCCAGTACTTC
>TRBV21-1|TRBJ1-1|-|few
CASSNRTQNTEAFF
TGTGCCAGCAGCAACAGGACACAGAACACTGAAGCTTTCTTT
>TRBV5-1|TRBJ1-1|-|-
CASSFTVTGNTEAFF
TGCGCCAGCAGCTTTACCGTGACAGGGAACACTGAAGCTTTCTTT
>TRBV4-2|TRBJ2-7|-|-
CASSQDLRAEQYF
TGTGCCAGCAGCCAAGATCTACGGGCCGAACAGTACTTC
>TRBV9|TRBJ1-6|-|-
CASSGRQVHNSPLHF
TGTGCCAGCAGCGGGAGACAGGTGCATAATTCACCCCTCCACTTT
>TRBV9|TRBJ1-2|TRBD1|-
CASSVATRGRRSADGYTF
TGTGCCAGCAGCGTAGCTACAAGGGGGCGAAGATCTGCTGATGGCTACACCTTC
>TRBV6-5|TRBJ1-5|-|-
CASSRDGYQPQHF
TGTGCCAGCAGCCGGGACGGCTATCAGCCCCAGCATTTT
>TRBV18|TRBJ2-7|TRBD1|-
CASAPRGTGLYEQYF
TGTGCCAGCGCACCACGCGGGACAGGTCTCTACGAGCAGTACTTC
>TRBV6-6|TRBJ1-1|-|once
CASGQGQQAFF
TGTGCCAGCGGGCAGGGGCAACAAGCTTTCTTT
>TRBV2|TRBJ1-5|TRBD1|few
CASSGTGEDQPQHF
TGTGCCAGCAGTGGGACAGGGGAGGATCAGCCCCAGCATTTT
>TRBV9|TRBJ1-2|-|-
CASSAGLKGYGYTF
TGTGCCAGCAGCGCAGGGTTAAAGGGCTATGGCTACACCTTC
>TRBV6-5|TRBJ2-1|TRBD2|-
CASSYYGGGIRNEQFF
TGTGCCAGCAGTTACTACGGCGGGGGGATCCGAAATGAGCAGTTCTTC
>TRBV2|TRBJ1-1|TRBD1|-
CASGTGLQNTEAFF
TGTGCCAGTGGGACAGGGCTACAGAACACTGAAGCTTTCTTT
>TRBV6-1|TRBJ2-7|TRBD2|-
CASSPLVGGDYEQYF
TGTGCCAGCAGTCCCCTTGTGGGGGGGGACTACGAGCAGTACTTC
>TRBV6-5|TRBJ2-5|TRBD2|-
CASSYSAAGGGETQYF
TGTGCCAGCAGTTACTCTGCCGCGGGAGGGGGGGAGACCCAGTACTTC
>TRBV19|TRBJ2-1|-|-
CASSISTGSYNEQFF
TGTGCCAGTAGTATTAGCACGGGGTCCTACAATGAGCAGTTCTTC
>TRBV6-1|TRBJ1-1|-|few
CASSLLGGNTEAFF
TGTGCCAGCAGTCTGCTGGGGGGGAACACTGAAGCTTTCTTT
>TRBV29-1|TRBJ2-3|TRBD1|-
CSVQNRGPDTQYF
TGCAGCGTTCAGAACAGGGGTCCAGATACGCAGTATTTT
>TRBV6-1|TRBJ1-3|-|-
CATSDWAVGNTIYF
TGTGCCACCTCGGACTGGGCCGTTGGAAACACCATATATTTT
>TRBV4-1|TRBJ2-3|-|-
CASSQDGLAQGDTQYF
TGCGCCAGCAGCCAAGATGGGCTAGCGCAGGGTGATACGCAGTATTTT
>TRBV30|TRBJ2-3|TRBD1|-
CAWRAGQGEADTQYF
TGTGCCTGGAGAGCGGGACAGGGCGAAGCAGATACGCAGTATTTT